The 26 T cell receptor beta chains given below trace back to one sample, sequenced in a study of blood T cell repertoires in COVID-19 (dated by TCRdb to 2020 to 2022). The library was produced with the immunoSEQ multiplex PCR assay. Entries here come from immuneACCESS through TCRdb and include only in-frame sequences with V and J called. Some clones fail to appear in such tables; in the studies checked, an unresolved V gene covers under half of the shortfall, and the cause of the remainder is unknown. The sample yields 230,000 or so clones; 84% were counted once. About 2.3% of the sample goes to the ten largest clones. The sequencing input was peripheral blood. These receptors were collected from a man aged 40-50 years who had recovered from COVID-19.

The V and J genes are TRBV19 and TRBJ1-5, with D possibly TRBD1 on 5 matching bases. The germline V and J ends were trimmed by 3 bases and 1 base, with 10 bases remaining between them. The CDR3 sequence is 15 residues long. Per the germline V gene, CDR1 is LNHDA and CDR2 is SQIVND (reference sequence). The CDR3 coding sequence is TGTGCCAGTAGTATTTCCGGGGGAAGCAATCAGCCCCAGCATTTT. Translation gives CASSISGGSNQPQHF.

The V and J genes are TRBV11-3 and TRBJ2-7, with D possibly TRBD2 on 5 matching bases. This CDR3 is built from 14 residues. Germline assignment: CDR1 SGHNT and CDR2 YENEEA. Between the trimmed V and J ends, which lost 0 bases and 7 bases, there was a span of 13 bases. The CDR3 region is CASSLDVSPGEQYF. In nucleotides, the CDR3 is TGTGCCAGCAGCTTAGATGTCTCACCGGGGGAGCAGTACTTC.

The gene calls are TRBV6-6 and TRBJ2-1; 8 bases map to TRBD2. Unmatched junction bases numbered 4, after V lost 10 bases and J lost 2 bases. The CDR3 has 13 residues. Per germline, CDR1 MNHNY and CDR2 SVGAGI (reference sequence). CDR3 sequence reads: CATRSGTYNEQFF. The CDR3 bases are TGTGCCACTCGTAGCGGGACCTACAATGAGCAGTTCTTC.

This clone came up a few times. The chain joins TRBV7-2 to TRBJ1-2; TRBD1 might be the D (6 bases). Trimming pared 3 bases from V and 2 bases from J, leaving 10 bases between. Looked up from germline, CDR1 is SGHTA and CDR2 is FQGNSA. This CDR3 contains 14 residues. CDR3 bases: TGTGCCAGCAGCTTTGGGGGCTCCAACTATGGCTACACCTTC. It encodes CASSFGGSNYGYTF. Complete variable domain (other parts from reference TRBV7-2 and TRBJ1-2): GAGVSQSPSNKVTEKGKDVELRCDPISGHTALYWYRQSLGQGLEFLIYFQGNSAPDKSGLPSDRFSAERTGGSVSTLTIQRTQQEDSAVYLCASSFGGSNYGYTFGSGTRLTVV.

CDR3 DNA: TGTGCCAGCAGTGAAGCGCTTAGGGGAGAGACCCAGTACTTC. Residues: CASSEALRGETQYF. The J gene is TRBJ2-5, the V gene TRBV2, with a possible D match to TRBD1 (5 bases). Trimming removed 0 bases from V and 4 bases from J, with 9 bases in between. Germline-derived CDR1 and CDR2 are SNHLY and FYNNEI. The CDR3 extends over 14 amino acids.

This clone was recorded once. The rearrangement links TRBV5-5 to TRBJ2-1, with D tentatively TRBD1 (5 bases). Germline lookup yields CDR1 SGHKS and CDR2 YYEKEE (reference sequence). This CDR3 has 15 residues. V was cut by 2 bases and J by 3 bases, with 12 bases left in between. The DNA for the CDR3 is TGTGCCAGCAGCTTAAGACAGATACTCTACAATGAGCAGTTCTTC. As protein: CASSLRQILYNEQFF.

The sample holds one count of this clone. CDR3 loop: CASSSDSGGLFEQYF. The CDR3 bases are TGTGCCAGCAGCTCAGATAGCGGGGGTTTGTTCGAGCAGTACTTC. The chain combines TRBV7-2 with TRBJ2-7; 9 positions match TRBD2. V was clipped by 4 bases and J by 6 bases; unmatched bases: 10. CDR3 length: 15 residues. Germline V gives CDR1 SGHTA, CDR2 FQGNSA.

This sequence joins TRBV30 and TRBJ2-7, with TRBD2 as a possible D gene (5 bases). Trimming removed 6 bases at V and 1 base at J, with 13 bases between. Germline V gene data show CDR1 as GTSNPN and CDR2 as SVGIG (reference sequence). This CDR3 has 13 amino acids. The CDR3 nucleotides read TGTGCCTGCCTCCGCAGAGGGTCCTACGAGCAGTACTTC. Translation: CACLRRGSYEQYF.

The V gene is TRBV5-5, the J gene TRBJ1-5; D call uncertain. V was shortened by 4 bases and J by 2 bases, with 13 bases between the two germline ends. The length of the CDR3 is 15 residues. The germline gives CDR1 SGHKS, CDR2 YYEKEE (reference sequence). The CDR3 DNA is TGTGCCAGCAGCCCGGACTGGGGTGGCAATCAGCCCCAGCATTTT. It yields the protein CASSPDWGGNQPQHF.

The table lists this clone with a few counts. The J gene is TRBJ2-2, the V gene TRBV21-1; TRBD2, as called in the table, went unchecked against the DNA. TRBV21-1 is a pseudogene. The length of the CDR3 is 17 residues. The CDR3 reads CASSKARLAANTGELFF. CDR3 bases: TGTGCCAGCAGCAAAGCACGGCTAGCTGCGAACACCGGGGAGCTGTTTTTT.

The rearrangement links TRBV19 to TRBJ1-3; D gene uncertain. Trimming shortened V by 3 bases and J by 0 bases, and 12 bases separated the two germline ends. This CDR3 has 16 residues. In germline, CDR1 is LNHDA, CDR2 SQIVND (reference sequence). The CDR3 protein is CASSIRGPLSGNTIYF. Here the CDR3 DNA reads TGTGCCAGTAGTATCCGAGGGCCACTCTCTGGAAACACCATATATTTT.

V usage is TRBV5-4 and J usage is TRBJ2-1, with 7 positions matching TRBD2. J lost 7 bases, V lost 1 base, and 8 bases had no gene match. The CDR3 has 15 amino acids. Germline CDR1 is SGHNT and CDR2 is YYREEE (reference sequence). For the CDR3, the DNA is TGTGCCAGCAGCTTGTCGGGGGGAGGAGGAAATGAGCAGTTCTTC. Translated, it gives CASSLSGGGGNEQFF.

The CDR3 DNA reads as TGTGCCAGCAGCCAAGATCTGGCCGACTTTCAGTTCTTC. Protein product: CASSQDLADFQFF. This rearrangement joins TRBV3-1 (or the pseudogene TRBV3-2) to TRBJ2-1; D gene ambiguous. V lost 0 bases and J lost 13, with 13 bases in between. Germline V gives CDR1 LGHDT, CDR2 YNNKEL (reference sequence). This CDR3 has 13 residues.

The V and J genes are TRBV5-1 and TRBJ2-5; 8 bases line up with TRBD1. Germline values: CDR1 SGHRS, CDR2 YFSETQ. The CDR3 consists of 16 residues. V lost 3 bases to trimming and J lost 2 bases; unmatched junction nucleotides: 9. This CDR3 reads CASSWAGQGFQETQYF. CDR3 bases: TGCGCCAGCAGCTGGGCCGGACAGGGATTTCAAGAGACCCAGTACTTC.

This rearrangement joins TRBV2 to TRBJ2-2; D remains unclear. The CDR3 covers 13 residues. CDR1 and CDR2 from the germline V gene are SNHLY and FYNNEI. Trimming cost V 4 bases and J 1 base, with 4 bases left between them. CDR3 region: CASSAQNTGELFF. CDR3 coding DNA: TGTGCCAGCAGTGCACAGAACACCGGGGAGCTGTTTTTT.

This sequence joins TRBV15 and TRBJ2-2, with D perhaps TRBD1 (6 bases). The CDR3 totals 15 residues. Germline CDR1 and CDR2: LNHNV and YYDKDF (reference sequence). The ends were cut back, 0 bases at V and 5 bases at J, with 10 bases in the middle. CDR3 DNA sequence: TGTGCCACCAGCAGAGAAAGTCAGGGGACCGGGGAGCTGTTTTTT. Protein product: CATSRESQGTGELFF. The whole variable domain, filled in from reference TRBV15 and TRBJ2-2, reads DAMVIQNPRYQVTQFGKPVTLSCSQTLNHNVMYWYQQKSSQAPKLLFHYYDKDFNNEADTPDNFQSRRPNTSFCFLDIRSPGLGDTAMYLCATSRESQGTGELFFGEGSRLTVL.

The V gene is TRBV10-3, the J gene TRBJ2-3, with 8 bases identical to TRBD1. Trimming cost V 3 bases and J 4 bases; bases outside gene matches: 6. The CDR3 totals 15 residues. The germline V gene encodes CDR1 ENHRY and CDR2 SYGVKD. The CDR3 is CAISDDRGFADTQYF. The CDR3 bases are TGTGCCATCAGTGACGACAGGGGTTTCGCAGATACGCAGTATTTT.

The rearrangement joins TRBV6-2 or TRBV6-3 to TRBJ2-7; the match to TRBD2 covers 7 bases. J was trimmed by 1 base and V by 2 bases; bases with no gene match: 11. The CDR3 is made up of 17 amino acids. CDR1 and CDR2 (germline): MNHEY, SVGEGT. The CDR3: CASSYPPLSGGSYEQYF. For the CDR3, the DNA is TGTGCCAGCAGTTACCCCCCCCTATCGGGAGGTTCCTACGAGCAGTACTTC.

This clone was recorded once. The chain links TRBV28 to TRBJ2-2; 8 bases align to TRBD2. The CDR3 has 17 amino acids. The junction had 9 bases not matched to a gene; V was cut back by 5 bases and J by 1 base. Germline V gives CDR1 MDHEN, CDR2 SYDVKM. CDR3 in amino acids: CASSAVSGAGNTGELFF. In DNA form, the CDR3 reads TGTGCCAGCAGTGCCGTTAGCGGGGCGGGGAACACCGGGGAGCTGTTTTTT. The whole variable domain, filled in from reference TRBV28 and TRBJ2-2, reads DVKVTQSSRYLVKRTGEKVFLECVQDMDHENMFWYRQDPGLGLRLIYFSYDVKMKEKGDIPEGYSVSREKKERFSLILESASTNQTSMYLCASSAVSGAGNTGELFFGEGSRLTVL.

This clone occurred once. The gene calls are TRBV7-8 and TRBJ1-1; D is possibly TRBD1 (6 bases). V lost 6 bases and J lost 7, with 18 bases in between. This CDR3 has 14 amino acids. Germline assignment: CDR1 SGHVS and CDR2 FQNEAQ. CDR3 DNA: TGTGCCAGCAGTAAAAACAGGGAAGTTGTTGAAGCTTTCTTT. It encodes CASSKNREVVEAFF.

Here the CDR3 reads CASSGYGQSNEKLFF. CDR3 sequence (DNA): TGCGCCAGCAGCGGGTATGGACAGAGCAATGAAAAACTGTTTTTT. The J gene is TRBJ1-4, the V gene TRBV5-1, with D tentatively TRBD1 (6 bases). Germline CDR1 SGHRS, CDR2 YFSETQ. V was clipped by 4 bases and J by 5 bases, with 15 bases between them. The CDR3 has 15 residues.

This clone was picked up a small number of times. This chain joins TRBV7-2 and TRBJ2-5, with TRBD2 matching 8 bases. This CDR3 contains 16 residues. Looked up from germline, CDR1 is SGHTA and CDR2 is FQGNSA. V dropped 1 base and J dropped 5; count of bases not matched to a gene: 9. CDR3 protein: CASSLVPAGAGETQYF. The CDR3 coding sequence is TGTGCCAGCAGCTTAGTACCAGCGGGGGCGGGGGAGACCCAGTACTTC.

The chain employs TRBV15 and TRBJ2-1; TRBD2 matches at 7 bases. The CDR3 runs to 16 residues. Germline V lookup: CDR1 LNHNV, CDR2 YYDKDF (reference sequence). V dropped 5 bases and J dropped 6; count of bases not matched to a gene: 13. The CDR3 nucleotides are TGTGCCACCAGCCTTTGGCGGGGGAGGGCCCTCAATGAGCAGTTCTTC. It yields the protein CATSLWRGRALNEQFF.

Notes on this clone: The sample holds other DNA sequences that translate to the same CDR3. The gene calls are TRBV11-2 and TRBJ1-1; D unclear. Trimming shortened V by 1 base and J by 1 base, and 4 bases separated the two germline ends. Looked up from germline, CDR1 is SGHAT and CDR2 is FQNNGV. The CDR3 is 13 residues long. CDR3 nucleotides: TGTGCCAGCAGCTTAGCGGGGAACACTGAAGCTTTCTTT. Protein: CASSLAGNTEAFF. Full variable domain (remainder filled in from reference TRBV11-2 and TRBJ1-1): EAGVAQSPRYKIIEKRQSVAFWCNPISGHATLYWYQQILGQGPKLLIQFQNNGVVDDSQLPKDRFSAERLKGVDSTLKIQPAKLEDSAVYLCASSLAGNTEAFFGQGTRLTVV.

This clone was observed a handful of times. The chain is built from TRBV6-6 and TRBJ1-2, with TRBD1 as a possible D gene (6 bases). The germline gives CDR1 MNHNY, CDR2 SVGAGI (reference sequence). The CDR3 contains 14 residues. The ends were cut back, 2 bases at V and 5 bases at J, with 12 bases in the middle. This CDR3 reads CASSYERTAYGYTF. As DNA, the CDR3 is TGTGCCAGCAGTTACGAGCGGACAGCGTATGGCTACACCTTC.

The rearrangement joins TRBV9 to TRBJ2-2; 13 nucleotides line up with TRBD2. Per germline, CDR1 SGDLS and CDR2 YYNGEE. CDR3 size: 16 residues. V lost 0 bases to trimming and J lost 5 bases; unmatched junction nucleotides: 1. CDR3 in amino acids: CASSVGLAGGTGELFF. The CDR3 nucleotides read TGTGCCAGCAGCGTAGGACTAGCGGGAGGAACCGGGGAGCTGTTTTTT. Complete variable domain (other parts from reference TRBV9 and TRBJ2-2): DSGVTQTPKHLITATGQRVTLRCSPRSGDLSVYWYQQSLDQGLQFLIQYYNGEERAKGNILERFSAQQFPDLHSELNLSSLELGDSALYFCASSVGLAGGTGELFFGEGSRLTVL.